These 14 T cell receptor beta chains were sequenced from one sample in a study of cytomegalovirus exposure and HLA in healthy donors (dated by TCRdb to between 2016 and 2019). Preparation of the library involved the immunoSEQ multiplex PCR assay. For the multiplex PCR, a mixture combining 60 forward primers for TCR Vbeta segments and 13 reverse primers for TCR Jbeta segments was used. TCRdb holds this immuneACCESS table with in-frame rearrangements only. Some clones are missing; in checked studies, unresolved V genes explain under half, and the rest has no known cause. In all, the sample holds around 180,000 clones, and around 79% of those were seen once. The ten largest make up around 1.5% of the sample. The sequencing input was PBMCs. Every receptor here comes from a woman aged 50 to 60 in good health and CMV-seronegative.

This chain joins TRBV27 and TRBJ2-7, with 7 bases lining up with TRBD2. The CDR3 has 15 residues. The trim removed 6 bases at V and 2 bases at J, leaving 10 bases unmatched. The V gene's germline CDR1 is MNHEY and CDR2 SMNVEV (reference sequence). CDR3 region: CASSLWGGKPYEQYF. CDR3 DNA sequence: TGTGCCAGCAGCCTATGGGGAGGGAAACCCTACGAGCAGTACTTC.

Remarks on this clone: A junction end diverges from the germline sequence, so it may reflect a read error. The sample contains more than one DNA sequence encoding this CDR3. This chain connects TRBV7-9 to TRBJ1-2, with 10 bases matching TRBD1. CDR1 is SEHNR and CDR2 is FQNEAQ in the germline V gene (reference sequence). The CDR3 is 14 amino acids. CDR3 sequence reads: CASSKGQGDYGYTF. Here the CDR3 DNA reads TGTGCCAGCAGCAAAGGACAGGGGGACTATGGTTACACCTTC.

In DNA, the CDR3 is TGTGCCAGCAGTCAATGGCGGGCGGGGGGCAACACTGAAGCTTTCTTT. Its protein is CASSQWRAGGNTEAFF. The genes are TRBV7-9 and TRBJ1-1, with D possibly TRBD1 on 6 matching bases. Germline CDR1 reads SEHNR; CDR2 reads FQNEAQ (reference sequence). The CDR3 is 16 residues long. The V end was cut by 6 bases, the J end by 2 bases, with 19 bases between.

This chain uses TRBV19 with TRBJ2-5, with D possibly TRBD2 on 5 matching bases. V lost 7 bases and J 8 bases, leaving 11 bases between the germline ends. There are 11 residues in the CDR3. The germline V gene has CDR1 LNHDA and CDR2 SQIVND (reference sequence). The CDR3 spells CASKGGGTQYF. The CDR3 bases are TGTGCCAGTAAAGGCGGAGGAACCCAGTACTTC.

With regard to this clone: A junction end diverges from the germline sequence, so it may reflect a read error. The chain uses TRBV7-7 and TRBJ2-3, with TRBD1 as a possible D gene (5 bases). Germline CDR1 and CDR2: SSHAT and FNYEAQ (reference sequence). The CDR3 is 13 amino acids. The CDR3, as DNA: TGTGCTAGCAGCTTAGTTAGGGGAGATACGCAGTATTTT. Translated, it gives CASSLVRGDTQYF.

The chain combines TRBV14 with TRBJ2-3, with 12 positions matching TRBD1. Germline V gene data show CDR1 as SGHDN and CDR2 as FVKESK. The CDR3 length is 15 residues. V shed 5 bases and J 5 bases; nucleotides not matched to a gene: 5. The CDR3 here is CASSFRDRGRDTQYF. The CDR3 region has the DNA TGTGCCAGCAGCTTCCGGGACAGGGGGCGAGATACGCAGTATTTT.

The chain has TRBV7-2 and TRBJ2-4; TRBD2 matches 11 bases. CDR3 size: 16 residues. The V gene's germline CDR1 is SGHTA and CDR2 FQGNSA. Trimming cost V 1 base and J 6 bases; bases outside gene matches: 5. The CDR3 loop is CASSLGLAGGANIQYF. The DNA of the CDR3 is TGTGCCAGCAGCTTAGGGCTAGCGGGGGGCGCAAACATTCAGTACTTC.

In this sample, this clone turned up once. The chain combines TRBV18 with TRBJ1-5; D gene ambiguous. Trimming shortened V by 2 bases and J by 2 bases, and 10 bases separated the two germline ends. Germline loops: CDR1 KGHSH, CDR2 LQKENI. The CDR3 consists of 15 residues. CDR3 residues: CASSPDGIGNQPQHF. Here the CDR3 DNA reads TGTGCCAGCTCACCAGACGGGATTGGCAATCAGCCCCAGCATTTT.

The chain has TRBV27 and TRBJ1-2, with D perhaps matching TRBD1 (5 bases). This CDR3 has 14 amino acids. The V end was cut by 5 bases, the J end by 7 bases, with 17 bases between. CDR1 is MNHEY and CDR2 is SMNVEV in the germline V gene (reference sequence). The CDR3 loop reads CASSPRGGKRGYTF. DNA of the CDR3: TGTGCCAGCAGTCCCCGGGGGGGGAAGCGTGGCTACACCTTC.

This chain links TRBV28 with TRBJ2-7; 10 positions agree with TRBD1. CDR3 size: 14 residues. The V segment lost 7 bases and the J segment 3 bases; nucleotides outside the gene matches: 6. Germline lookup yields CDR1 MDHEN and CDR2 SYDVKM. CDR3 in DNA: TGTGCCAGCACCACCGGGACAGGGGTCTACGAGCAGTACTTC. Its translation: CASTTGTGVYEQYF.

With regard to this clone: Its ends do not fully match the called genes, so a read error is possible. The rearrangement joins TRBV7-9 to TRBJ1-1; D not resolved. The germline V gene encodes CDR1 SEHNR and CDR2 FQNEAQ (reference sequence). This CDR3 has 14 amino acids. Here the CDR3 reads CSSQVPGRDTEAFF. CDR3 in DNA: TGTTCCAGTCAAGTGCCGGGGAGAGACACTGAAGCTTTCTTT.

In this sample, this clone turned up once. The chain has TRBV19 and TRBJ1-4, with D uncertain. Germline-derived CDR1 and CDR2 are LNHDA and SQIVND (reference sequence). The V gene lost 5 bases and the J gene lost 2 bases, with 15 bases spanning the gap. This CDR3 is 16 amino acids long. This chain's CDR3 is CASSPSPGSTNEKLFF. DNA of the CDR3: TGTGCCAGTAGTCCAAGCCCGGGGTCCACTAATGAAAAACTGTTTTTT.

J is TRBJ2-3 and V is TRBV14, with D perhaps TRBD2 (5 bases). CDR3 size: 15 residues. Germline V gene lookup returns CDR1 SGHDN and CDR2 FVKESK. The V and J ends lost 4 bases and 0 bases respectively, with 11 bases between them. The CDR3 nucleotides are TGTGCCAGCAGCCTGGCGGGCACAAGCACAGATACGCAGTATTTT. It encodes CASSLAGTSTDTQYF. The whole variable domain, remainder taken from reference TRBV14 and TRBJ2-3, is EAGVTQFPSHSVIEKGQTVTLRCDPISGHDNLYWYRRVMGKEIKFLLHFVKESKQDESGMPNNRFLAERTGGTYSTLKVQPAELEDSGVYFCASSLAGTSTDTQYFGPGTRLTVL.

The CDR3 region is CATNEGEQPQHF. The CDR3 DNA reads TGTGCCACCAACGAGGGAGAGCAGCCCCAGCATTTT. This chain links TRBV6-6 with TRBJ1-5; D remains unclear. CDR3 length: 12 residues. The V end was cut by 10 bases, the J end by 7 bases, with 14 bases between. Germline CDR1 and CDR2: MNHNY and SVGAGI (reference sequence).